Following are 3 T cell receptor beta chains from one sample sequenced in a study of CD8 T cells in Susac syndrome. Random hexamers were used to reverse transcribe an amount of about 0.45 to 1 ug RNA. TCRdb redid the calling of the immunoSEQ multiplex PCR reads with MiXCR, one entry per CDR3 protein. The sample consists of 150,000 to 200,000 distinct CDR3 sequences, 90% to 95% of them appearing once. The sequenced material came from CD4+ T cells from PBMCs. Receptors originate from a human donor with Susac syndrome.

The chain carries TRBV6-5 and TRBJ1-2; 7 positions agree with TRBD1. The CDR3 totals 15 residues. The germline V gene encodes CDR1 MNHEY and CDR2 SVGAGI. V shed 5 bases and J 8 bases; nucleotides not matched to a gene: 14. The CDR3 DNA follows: TGTGCCAGCAGTGCCCAACACAGGGGCCAAGGGGGCTACACCTTC. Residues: CASSAQHRGQGGYTF.

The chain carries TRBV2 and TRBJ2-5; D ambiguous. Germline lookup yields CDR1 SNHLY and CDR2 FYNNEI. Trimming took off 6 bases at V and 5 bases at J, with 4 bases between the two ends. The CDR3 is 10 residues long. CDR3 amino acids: CASRTETQYF. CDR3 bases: TGTGCCAGCAGGACGGAGACCCAGTACTTC.

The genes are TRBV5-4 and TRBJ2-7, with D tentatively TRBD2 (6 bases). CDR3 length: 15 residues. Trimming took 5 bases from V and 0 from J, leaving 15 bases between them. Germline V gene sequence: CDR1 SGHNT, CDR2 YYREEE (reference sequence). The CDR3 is CASSLTRGSSYEQYF. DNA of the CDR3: TGTGCCAGCAGTTTGACACGGGGGAGCTCCTACGAGCAGTACTTC.